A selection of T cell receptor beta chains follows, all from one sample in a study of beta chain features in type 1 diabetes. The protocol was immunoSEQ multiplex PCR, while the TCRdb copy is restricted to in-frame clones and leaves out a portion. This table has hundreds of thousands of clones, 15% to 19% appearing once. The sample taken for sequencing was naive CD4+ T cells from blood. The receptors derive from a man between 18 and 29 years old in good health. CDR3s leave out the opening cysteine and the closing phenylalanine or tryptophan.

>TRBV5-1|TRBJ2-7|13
ASSLEDRPTYEQY
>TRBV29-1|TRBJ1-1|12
SVGQVLKVAEAF
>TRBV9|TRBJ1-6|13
ASSVARTENSPLH
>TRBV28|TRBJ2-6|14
ASSSGGTSGANVLT
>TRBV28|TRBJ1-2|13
ASSPGDSRNYGYT
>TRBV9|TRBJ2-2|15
ASRRTSGGLNTGELF
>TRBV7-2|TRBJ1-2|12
ASTLTQGAYGYT
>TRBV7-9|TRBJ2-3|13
ASSSTSGGADTQY
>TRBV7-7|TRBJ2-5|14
ASSLVGGGRQETQY
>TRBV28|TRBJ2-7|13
ASTSPPGGVYEQY
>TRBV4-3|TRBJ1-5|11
ASSHEGNQPQH
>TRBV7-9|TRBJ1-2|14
ASRALVGANNYGYT
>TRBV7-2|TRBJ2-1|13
ASSLGRDSYNEQF
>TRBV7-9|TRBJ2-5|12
ASSRRRAQETQY
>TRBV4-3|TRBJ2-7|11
ASSPSRGGEQY
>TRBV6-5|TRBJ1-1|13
ASSSDGTAGTEAF
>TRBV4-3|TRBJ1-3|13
ASSQKGAAGNTIY
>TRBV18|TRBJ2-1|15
ASSRGGGQESRNEQF
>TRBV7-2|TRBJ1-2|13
ASSPGADSHYGYT
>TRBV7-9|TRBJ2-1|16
ASSPTSAFMTINNEQF
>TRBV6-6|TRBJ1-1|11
ASSKGQRTEAF
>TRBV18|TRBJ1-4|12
ASSPNRQNEKLF
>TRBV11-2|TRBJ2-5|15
ASSLGTSGRAAETQY
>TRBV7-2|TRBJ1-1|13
ASSPTLTGNTEAF
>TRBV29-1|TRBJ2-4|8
SVEMDIQY
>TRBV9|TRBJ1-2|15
ASSVGTGARGNYGYT
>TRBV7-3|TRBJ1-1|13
ASSLEGRSHTEAF
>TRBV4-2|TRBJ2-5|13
ASRKTSGTQETQY
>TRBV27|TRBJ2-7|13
ASRRGQGLSYEQY
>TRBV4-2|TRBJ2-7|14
ASSQVGASSYYEQY
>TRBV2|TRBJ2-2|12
ASSVHPPTGELF
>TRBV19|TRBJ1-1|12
ASSIDRGETEAF
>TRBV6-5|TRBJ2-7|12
ASSPQNPIYEQY
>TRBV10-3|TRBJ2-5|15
AISGGTSGSAGETQY
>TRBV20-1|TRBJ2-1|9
SARPGSEQF
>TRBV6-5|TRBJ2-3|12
ASSKRGSTDTQY
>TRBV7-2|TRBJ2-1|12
ASSLIAGVNEQF
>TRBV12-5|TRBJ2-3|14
ASGLVKGRSTDTQY
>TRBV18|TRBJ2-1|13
ASSPRTSSYNEQF
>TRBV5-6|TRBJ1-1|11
ASSPLVSAEAF
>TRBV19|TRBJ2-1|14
ASSTRGSGYYNEQF
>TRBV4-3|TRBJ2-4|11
ASSQLSGNIQY
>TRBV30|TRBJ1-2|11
AWSVQSRGGYT
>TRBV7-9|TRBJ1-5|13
ASSLERQGNQPQH